This T cell receptor beta chain was captured by sequencing in a study of cytomegalovirus exposure and HLA in healthy donors (TCRdb year 2017). Describing the broader study: The 666 repertoires of the first cohort and the 110 or so validation repertoires were produced on the same platform, according to a later analysis. The aim of the study was to test whether cataloging public T cell receptors could identify signatures of past pathogen exposure. In addition to the first cohort of 666 subjects, a separate validation cohort of approximately 130 different subjects was used. The study combined high-throughput TCR immunosequencing, statistical association of individual TCRs with disease status, and machine learning to predict cytomegalovirus infection status.

Details on this clone: There is no known antigen for this receptor. Qualities for individual bases were not recorded, and no much larger clone is one base off.

Library prep was done by the immunoSEQ multiplex PCR assay. The paper's data handling went like this. A statistical classification framework was developed to diagnose cytomegalovirus status using the catalog of TCR beta chain sequences. Entries here come from immuneACCESS through TCRdb and include only in-frame sequences with V and J called. Some clones fail to appear in such tables; in the studies checked, an unresolved V gene covers under half of the shortfall, and the cause of the remainder is unknown. That table supplies the V and J calls and clone size; D and trimming were determined from the DNA. Within this sample are approximately 59,000 clones, with around 92% of them counted one time only. The ten largest make up 5.3% of the sample. The donors were included in the validation cohort of over a hundred subjects, a group kept apart from the approximately 650-subject first cohort. The germline V gene gives CDR1 as SGHAT and CDR2 as FQNNGV. The CDR3 runs 15 residues from the cysteine to the phenylalanine. Of all the DNA, just the CDR3 is kept, 45 bases in frame from base 1. V and J lose 5 bases and 3 bases, and a span of 15 bases separates them.

General conclusions and limits of the study: Three of the identified cytomegalovirus-associated TCR beta chains were confirmed in vitro to be specific for cytomegalovirus antigens. Most TCR sequences were observed very rarely across donors, whereas some public TCRs were present in many individuals. According to the authors, the approach could potentially be generalized to other disease states and immunological phenotypes. The study listed 150 to 200 TCR beta chains as associated with cytomegalovirus. The classifier was reported to diagnose cytomegalovirus status with high specificity and sensitivity in both the original and validation cohorts. In a later analysis, TCRs clustered in the first cohort were found to also tend to co-occur in the 120 validation repertoires, with 94% of cluster scores above 0. The validation cohort had no HLA typing available for a later analysis, so co-occurrence within that cohort was assessed over all 120 or so repertoires.

The chain is made from TRBV11-2 and TRBJ2-3; TRBD2 is a weak D gene call, 7 bases matching. The TCR originated in a man between 18 and 29 years old in good health and CMV-seropositive. Material for sequencing was PBMCs. The bases are TGTGCCAGCAGCCTTTGGGGGCGGGAGACAGATACGCAGTATTTT. It codes for CASSLWGRETDTQYF.